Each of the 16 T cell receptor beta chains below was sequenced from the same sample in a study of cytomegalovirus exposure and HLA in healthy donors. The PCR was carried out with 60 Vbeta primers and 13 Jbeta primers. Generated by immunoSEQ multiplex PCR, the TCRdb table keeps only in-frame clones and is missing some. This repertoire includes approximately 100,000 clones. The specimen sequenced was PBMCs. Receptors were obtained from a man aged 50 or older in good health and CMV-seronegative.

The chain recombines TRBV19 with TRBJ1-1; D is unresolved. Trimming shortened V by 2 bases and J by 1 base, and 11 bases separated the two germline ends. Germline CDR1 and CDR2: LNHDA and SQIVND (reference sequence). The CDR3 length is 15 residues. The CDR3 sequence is CASSISTYWNTEAFF. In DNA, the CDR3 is TGTGCCAGTAGTATATCTACTTACTGGAACACTGAAGCTTTCTTT.

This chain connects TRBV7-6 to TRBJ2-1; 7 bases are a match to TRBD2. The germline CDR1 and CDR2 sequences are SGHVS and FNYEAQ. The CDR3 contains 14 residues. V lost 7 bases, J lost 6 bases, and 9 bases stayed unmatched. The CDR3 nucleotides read TGTGCCAGCACCTTCGGGACTACCAGCAATGAGCAGTTCTTC. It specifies CASTFGTTSNEQFF.

CDR3 sequence (DNA): TGTGCCAGTAGTCCCCTAAAGGGGGCGGGCACTGAAGCTTTCTTT. Encoded protein: CASSPLKGAGTEAFF. The rearrangement joins TRBV19 to TRBJ1-1; TRBD1 agrees at 7 bases. The germline CDR1 and CDR2 sequences are LNHDA and SQIVND (reference sequence). The CDR3 runs 15 residues. J was trimmed by 4 bases and V by 5 bases; bases with no gene match: 10. Using reference TRBV19 and TRBJ1-1 for the parts outside the CDR3, the full variable domain is DGGITQSPKYLFRKEGQNVTLSCEQNLNHDAMYWYRQDPGQGLRLIYYSQIVNDFQKGDIAEGYSVSREKKESFPLTVTSAQKNPTAFYLCASSPLKGAGTEAFFGQGTRLTVV.

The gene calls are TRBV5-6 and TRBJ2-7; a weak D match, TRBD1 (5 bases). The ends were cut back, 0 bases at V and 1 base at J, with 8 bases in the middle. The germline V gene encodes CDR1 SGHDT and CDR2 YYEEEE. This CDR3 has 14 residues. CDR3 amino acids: CASSLAGNSYEQYF. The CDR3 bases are TGTGCCAGCAGCTTGGCAGGGAATTCCTACGAGCAGTACTTC.

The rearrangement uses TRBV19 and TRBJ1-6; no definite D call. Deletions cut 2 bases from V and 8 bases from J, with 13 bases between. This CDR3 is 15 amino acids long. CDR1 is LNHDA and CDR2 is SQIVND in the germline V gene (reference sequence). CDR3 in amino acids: CASSIPRSLYSPLHF. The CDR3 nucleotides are TGTGCCAGTAGTATACCTAGAAGCCTCTATTCACCCCTCCACTTT.

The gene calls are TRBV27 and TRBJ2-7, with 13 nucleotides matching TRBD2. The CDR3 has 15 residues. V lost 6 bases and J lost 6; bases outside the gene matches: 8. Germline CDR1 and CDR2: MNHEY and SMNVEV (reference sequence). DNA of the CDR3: TGTGCCAGCAGCTATACCGGACTAGCGGGAGCCGAGCAGTACTTC. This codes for CASSYTGLAGAEQYF.

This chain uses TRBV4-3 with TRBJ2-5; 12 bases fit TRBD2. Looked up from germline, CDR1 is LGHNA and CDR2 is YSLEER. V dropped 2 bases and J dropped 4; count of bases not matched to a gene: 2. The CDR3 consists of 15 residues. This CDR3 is CASSQWTSGAETQYF. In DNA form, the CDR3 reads TGCGCCAGCAGCCAATGGACTAGCGGGGCAGAGACCCAGTACTTC.

The CDR3 protein is CASRGDGEKLFF. The DNA for the CDR3 is TGTGCCAGCCGCGGGGATGGAGAAAAACTGTTTTTT. The chain carries TRBV6-1 and TRBJ1-4; D unresolved. The germline V and J ends were trimmed by 8 bases and 8 bases, with 12 bases remaining between them. Per germline, CDR1 MNHNS and CDR2 SASEGT. The CDR3 spans 12 residues.

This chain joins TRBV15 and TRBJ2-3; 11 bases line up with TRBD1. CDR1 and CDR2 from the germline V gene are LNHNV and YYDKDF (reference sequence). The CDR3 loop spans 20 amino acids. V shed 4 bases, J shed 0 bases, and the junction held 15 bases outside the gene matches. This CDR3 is CATSTATGTGGSFSTDTQYF. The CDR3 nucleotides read TGTGCCACCAGCACGGCCACCGGGACAGGGGGATCTTTTAGCACAGATACGCAGTATTTT.

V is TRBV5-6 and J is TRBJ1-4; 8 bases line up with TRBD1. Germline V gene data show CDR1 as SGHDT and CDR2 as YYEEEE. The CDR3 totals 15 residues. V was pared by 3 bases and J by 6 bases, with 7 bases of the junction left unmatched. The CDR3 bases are TGTGCCAGCAGCTCCCTATCGGACAGGGATGAAAAACTGTTTTTT. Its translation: CASSSLSDRDEKLFF.

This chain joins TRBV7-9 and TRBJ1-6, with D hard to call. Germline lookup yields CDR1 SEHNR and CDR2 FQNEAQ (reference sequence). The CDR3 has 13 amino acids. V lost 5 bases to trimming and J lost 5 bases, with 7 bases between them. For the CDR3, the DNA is TGTGCCAGCAGCCATCCCAATAATTCACCCCTCCACTTT. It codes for CASSHPNNSPLHF.

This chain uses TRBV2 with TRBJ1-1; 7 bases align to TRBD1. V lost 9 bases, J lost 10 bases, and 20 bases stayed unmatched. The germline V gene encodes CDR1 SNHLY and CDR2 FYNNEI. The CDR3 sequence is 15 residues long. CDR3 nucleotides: TGTGCCAGTCCGGGACAGATCATCTCAGAGGAAGGAGCTTTCTTT. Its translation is CASPGQIISEEGAFF.

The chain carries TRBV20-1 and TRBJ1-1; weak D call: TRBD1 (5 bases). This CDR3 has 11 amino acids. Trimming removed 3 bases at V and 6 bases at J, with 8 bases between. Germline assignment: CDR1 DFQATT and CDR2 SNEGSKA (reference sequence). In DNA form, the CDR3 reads TGCAGTGCTAGTTGGGGCGCTGAAGCTTTCTTT. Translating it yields CSASWGAEAFF.

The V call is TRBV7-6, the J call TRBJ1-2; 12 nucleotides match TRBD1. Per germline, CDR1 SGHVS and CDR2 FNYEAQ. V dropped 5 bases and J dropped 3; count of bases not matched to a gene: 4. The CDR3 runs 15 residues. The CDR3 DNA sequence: TGTGCCAGCAGCCCCGGGACAGGGGGCTACTATGGCTACACCTTC. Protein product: CASSPGTGGYYGYTF.

The CDR3 is CASSPVGARTPTIYTEAFF. Written as DNA, the CDR3 is TGTGCCAGCAGCCCGGTTGGAGCCAGGACACCTACAATCTACACTGAAGCTTTCTTT. V usage is TRBV14 and J usage is TRBJ1-1; TRBD1 is a possible D gene (5 bases). This CDR3 has 19 residues. Germline values: CDR1 SGHDN, CDR2 FVKESK. Trimming shortened V by 4 bases and J by 3 bases, and 27 bases separated the two germline ends. The full variable domain, with the rest looked up from reference TRBV14 and TRBJ1-1, is EAGVTQFPSHSVIEKGQTVTLRCDPISGHDNLYWYRRVMGKEIKFLLHFVKESKQDESGMPNNRFLAERTGGTYSTLKVQPAELEDSGVYFCASSPVGARTPTIYTEAFFGQGTRLTVV.

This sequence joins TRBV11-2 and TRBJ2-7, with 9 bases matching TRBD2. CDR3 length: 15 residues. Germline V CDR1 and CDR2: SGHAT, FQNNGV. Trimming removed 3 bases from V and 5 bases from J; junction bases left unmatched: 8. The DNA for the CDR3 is TGTGCCAGCAGCTTCTACCCGGGACTAGCTCACGAGCAGTACTTC. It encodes CASSFYPGLAHEQYF.